These T cell receptor beta chains were read from a single sample in a study of response to subunit inactivated influenza vaccine. TCRdb re-analysed the RT-PCR reads in MiXCR, keeping a single row per CDR3 protein. The sample yields over 750,000 distinct CDR3 sequences, 21% seen once. The sequencing here drew on PBMCs from blood, taken around 5 days after vaccination. Receptor source: a man aged 50-60 years who received an inactivated influenza vaccine. Each CDR3 is given with its conserved first and last residue. D genes are given only for firm matches. Size is stated for part of the rows, as once, few or many counts, or as a class when the clone is expanded.

V: TRBV7-2
J: TRBJ2-7
size: NA
D: TRBD1
DNA: TGTGCCAGCAAACCGGGACAGGGCCACTACGAGCAGTACTTC
CDR3: CASKPGQGHYEQYF

V: TRBV7-2
J: TRBJ2-5
size: few
D: NA
DNA: TGTGCCAGCAGCTTAATGGGGCCGGGGCAAGGGACCCAGTACTTC
CDR3: CASSLMGPGQGTQYF

V: TRBV14
J: TRBJ1-2
size: NA
D: NA
DNA: TGTGCCAGCAGCCAAGGGGGCCACTATGGCTACACCTTC
CDR3: CASSQGGHYGYTF

V: TRBV7-9
J: TRBJ2-1
size: few
D: TRBD2
DNA: TGTGCCAGCAGGCATCTTAAGCGGGGGGTAGACAATGAGCAGTTCTTC
CDR3: CASRHLKRGVDNEQFF

V: TRBV6-5
J: TRBJ2-7
size: NA
D: NA
DNA: TGTGCCAGCAGTTCCGGGGGCAGTTCCTCCTACGAGCAGTACTTC
CDR3: CASSSGGSSSYEQYF

V: TRBV20-1
J: TRBJ1-5
size: NA
D: NA
DNA: TGCAGTGCTAGGGAAGGGATCCAGCCCCAGCATTTT
CDR3: CSAREGIQPQHF

V: TRBV11-1
J: TRBJ2-1
size: NA
D: NA
DNA: TGTGCCAGCAGCTCGCTTTCGGCGGCCCCCGACAAAATCTCCTACAATGAGCAGTTCTTC
CDR3: CASSSLSAAPDKISYNEQFF

V: TRBV29-1
J: TRBJ2-1
size: few
D: NA
DNA: TGCAGCGTTGCGGTGGCGAGCTCCTACAATGAGCAGTTCTTC
CDR3: CSVAVASSYNEQFF

V: TRBV20-1
J: TRBJ2-4
size: few
D: TRBD2
DNA: TGCAGTGCCACGCCGGGACTAGCGGGAGCGGGTGACATTCAGTACTTC
CDR3: CSATPGLAGAGDIQYF

V: TRBV2
J: TRBJ2-3
size: NA
D: NA
DNA: TGTGCCAGCAGTGACTTGGGCCACCAAGCCACAGATACGCAGTATTTT
CDR3: CASSDLGHQATDTQYF

V: TRBV4-3
J: TRBJ2-2
size: NA
D: TRBD2
DNA: TGCGCCAGCAACGCGGGGGGGCCTGGCACCGGGGAGCTGTTTTTT
CDR3: CASNAGGPGTGELFF

V: TRBV4-2
J: TRBJ1-2
size: few
D: TRBD1
DNA: TGTGCCAGCAGCCAGGAAACAGGGGAGGTCTATGGCTACACCTTC
CDR3: CASSQETGEVYGYTF

V: TRBV5-1
J: TRBJ2-1
size: few
D: TRBD2
DNA: TGCGCCAGCAGCTTCCTAGCGGGAGAAGGCAATGAGCAGTTCTTC
CDR3: CASSFLAGEGNEQFF

V: TRBV12-3/TRBV12-4
J: TRBJ2-2
size: many
D: NA
DNA: TGTGCCAGCAGTTTACGAGTTCCCGGGGAGCTGTTTTTT
CDR3: CASSLRVPGELFF

V: TRBV27
J: TRBJ2-1
size: few
D: NA
DNA: TGTGCCAGCAGCCCCCAAGAGGGACCAAAGGGAATCAATGAGCAGTTCTTC
CDR3: CASSPQEGPKGINEQFF

V: TRBV9
J: TRBJ2-2
size: few
D: TRBD1
DNA: TGTGCCAGCAGCGTACGGCAGGGGGCGAATACCGGGGAGCTGTTTTTT
CDR3: CASSVRQGANTGELFF

V: TRBV7-2
J: TRBJ2-6
size: NA
D: TRBD1
DNA: TGTGCCAGCAGCTTAGGACAGGGATTTCCTGGGGCCAACGTCCTGACTTTC
CDR3: CASSLGQGFPGANVLTF

V: TRBV4-3
J: TRBJ2-1
size: NA
D: NA
DNA: TGCGCCAGCAGCCAGGACGCGTCGAGCAGCTCCTACAATGAGCAGTTCTTC
CDR3: CASSQDASSSSYNEQFF

V: TRBV2
J: TRBJ2-7
size: once
D: NA
DNA: TGTGCCAGCAGCCTCGGACAAAGCGGGTTCATTTACGAGCAGTACTTC
CDR3: CASSLGQSGFIYEQYF

V: TRBV4-1
J: TRBJ2-7
size: NA
D: NA
DNA: TGCGCCAGCAGCCAAGCTTATCGAACGGAACTACCCTACGAGCAGTACTTC
CDR3: CASSQAYRTELPYEQYF

V: TRBV4-1
J: TRBJ2-2
size: few
D: NA
DNA: TGCGCCAGCAGCCAAGCACCCACCCAGGGGCTATACACCGGGGAGCTGTTTTTT
CDR3: CASSQAPTQGLYTGELFF

V: TRBV7-8
J: TRBJ2-5
size: NA
D: NA
DNA: TGTGCCAGCAGCTTACTTGGGGGAGACCAAGAGACCCAGTACTTC
CDR3: CASSLLGGDQETQYF

V: TRBV5-1
J: TRBJ2-2
size: NA
D: NA
DNA: TGCGCCAGCAGCCCAGGGATCCTCAACACCGGGGAGCTGTTTTTT
CDR3: CASSPGILNTGELFF

V: TRBV28
J: TRBJ2-3
size: once
D: TRBD2
DNA: TGTGCCAGCAGTTTGACTAGCGGGGGAAATACGCAGTATTTT
CDR3: CASSLTSGGNTQYF

V: TRBV5-5
J: TRBJ2-7
size: NA
D: NA
DNA: TGTGCCAGCAGCTTGATGGTTGTGATCGGGGGCTCCTACGAGCAGTACTTC
CDR3: CASSLMVVIGGSYEQYF

V: TRBV20-1
J: TRBJ1-5
size: once
D: TRBD1
DNA: TGCAGTGCCCCCCGGGACAGGGGACCTAGCAATCAGCCCCAGCATTTT
CDR3: CSAPRDRGPSNQPQHF

V: TRBV12-3/TRBV12-4
J: TRBJ1-2
size: NA
D: NA
DNA: TGTGCCATCTCGTTCGGACTAGGCTATGGCTACACCTTC
CDR3: CAISFGLGYGYTF

V: TRBV5-1
J: TRBJ1-3
size: NA
D: NA
DNA: TGCGCCAGCAGATATTCTCTCGGGGGCTCTGGAAACACCATATATTTT
CDR3: CASRYSLGGSGNTIYF

V: TRBV5-6
J: TRBJ2-1
size: NA
D: NA
DNA: TGTGCCAGCAGCTTGTCTGTCAGGGACCCCTACAATGAGCAGTTCTTC
CDR3: CASSLSVRDPYNEQFF

V: TRBV4-3
J: TRBJ2-1
size: NA
D: TRBD1
DNA: TGCGCCAGCAGCCATTCAACCCTGACAGGGTTAGGGTTCCGCTACAATGAGCAGTTCTTC
CDR3: CASSHSTLTGLGFRYNEQFF

V: TRBV20-1
J: TRBJ1-5
size: NA
D: NA
DNA: TGCAGTGCGGCTGGGTTTTCCAATCAGCCCCAGCATTTT
CDR3: CSAAGFSNQPQHF

V: TRBV20-1
J: TRBJ2-7
size: few
D: NA
DNA: TGCAGTGCTAGTGTAGGAGGTCAGCCGGGTCAGCAGTACTTC
CDR3: CSASVGGQPGQQYF

V: TRBV10-3
J: TRBJ1-2
size: NA
D: NA
DNA: TGTGCCATCAGACCGGACAGTCCTAACTATGGCTACACCTTC
CDR3: CAIRPDSPNYGYTF

V: TRBV15
J: TRBJ2-1
size: few
D: TRBD1
DNA: TGTGCCACCAGCCCGATACAGGGGGCTCCCTACAATGAGCAGTTCTTC
CDR3: CATSPIQGAPYNEQFF

V: TRBV3-1
J: TRBJ2-1
size: NA
D: NA
DNA: TGTGCCAGCAGCCCAACCGGACTCCCGAGCTCCTACAATGAGCAGTTCTTC
CDR3: CASSPTGLPSSYNEQFF

V: TRBV4-1
J: TRBJ2-4
size: NA
D: NA
DNA: TGCGCCAGCAGCCAAGATGGCGGGACAGTACTAGCCAAAAACATTCAGTACTTC
CDR3: CASSQDGGTVLAKNIQYF

V: TRBV12-3/TRBV12-4
J: TRBJ2-2
size: few
D: NA
DNA: TGTGCCAGCAGTTTGGAGGGAGTTCGGACCGGGGAGCTGTTTTTT
CDR3: CASSLEGVRTGELFF